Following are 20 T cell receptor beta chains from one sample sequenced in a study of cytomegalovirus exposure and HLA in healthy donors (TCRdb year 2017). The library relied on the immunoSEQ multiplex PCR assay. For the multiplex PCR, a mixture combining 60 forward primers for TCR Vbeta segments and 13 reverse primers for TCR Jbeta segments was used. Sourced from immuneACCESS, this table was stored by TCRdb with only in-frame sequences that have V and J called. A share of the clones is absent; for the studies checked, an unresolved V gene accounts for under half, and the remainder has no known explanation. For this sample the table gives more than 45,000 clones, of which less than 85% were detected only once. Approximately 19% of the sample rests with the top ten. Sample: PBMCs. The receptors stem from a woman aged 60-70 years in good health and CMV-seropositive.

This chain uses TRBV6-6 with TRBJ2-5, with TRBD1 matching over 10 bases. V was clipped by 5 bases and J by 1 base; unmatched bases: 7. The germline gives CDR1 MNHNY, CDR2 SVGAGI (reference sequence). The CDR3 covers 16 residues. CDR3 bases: TGTGCCAGCAGTCACCGGAGGACAGGGGGCCAAGAGACCCAGTACTTC. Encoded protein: CASSHRRTGGQETQYF.

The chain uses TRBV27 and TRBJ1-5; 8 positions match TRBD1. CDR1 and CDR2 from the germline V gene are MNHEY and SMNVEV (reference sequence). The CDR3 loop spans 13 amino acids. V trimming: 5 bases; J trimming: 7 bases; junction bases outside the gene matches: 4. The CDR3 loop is CASSRDRSQPQHF. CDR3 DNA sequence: TGTGCCAGCAGTCGGGACAGGTCACAGCCCCAGCATTTT.

CDR3 loop: CASKGRGGQPQHF. The CDR3, as DNA: TGTGCCAGCAAGGGGCGGGGCGGTCAGCCCCAGCATTTT. V usage is TRBV5-8 and J usage is TRBJ1-5, with a possible D match to TRBD1 (5 bases). The CDR3 is made up of 13 amino acids. V gave up 6 bases and J gave up 6 bases, with 13 bases separating them. The germline CDR1 and CDR2 sequences are SGHTS and YDEGEE. Drawing the rest from reference TRBV5-8 and TRBJ1-5, the complete variable domain is EAGVTQSPTHLIKTRGQQATLRCSPISGHTSVYWYQQALGLGLQFLLWYDEGEERNRGNFPPRFSGRQFPNYSSELNVNALELEDSALYLCASKGRGGQPQHFGDGTRLSIL.

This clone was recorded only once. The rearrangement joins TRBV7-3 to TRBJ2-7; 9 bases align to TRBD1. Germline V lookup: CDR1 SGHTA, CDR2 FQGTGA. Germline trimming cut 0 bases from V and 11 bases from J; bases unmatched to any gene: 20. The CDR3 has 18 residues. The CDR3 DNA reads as TGTGCCAGCAGCTTAACGCTCCCCCACTGGGGGACAGGGTTAGAGGAGTACTTC. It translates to CASSLTLPHWGTGLEEYF.

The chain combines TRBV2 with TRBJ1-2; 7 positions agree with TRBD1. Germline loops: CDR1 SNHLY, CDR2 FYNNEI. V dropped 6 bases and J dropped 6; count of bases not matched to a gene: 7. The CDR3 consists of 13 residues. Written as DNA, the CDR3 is TGTGCCAGCAGGACGAACAGGGGAGATGGCTACACCTTC. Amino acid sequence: CASRTNRGDGYTF.

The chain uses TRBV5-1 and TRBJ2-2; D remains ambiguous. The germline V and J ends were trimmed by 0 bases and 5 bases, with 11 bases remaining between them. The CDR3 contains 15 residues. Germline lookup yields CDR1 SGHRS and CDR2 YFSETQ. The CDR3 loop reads CASSLEIQQTGELFF. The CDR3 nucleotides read TGCGCCAGCAGCTTGGAAATACAGCAAACCGGGGAGCTGTTTTTT.

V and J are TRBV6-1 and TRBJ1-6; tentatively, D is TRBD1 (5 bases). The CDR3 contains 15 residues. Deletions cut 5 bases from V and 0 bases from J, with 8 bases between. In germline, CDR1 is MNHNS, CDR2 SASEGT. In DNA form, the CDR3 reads TGTGCCAGCAGTTGGAGGGGCTCCTATAATTCACCCCTCCACTTT. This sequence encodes CASSWRGSYNSPLHF.

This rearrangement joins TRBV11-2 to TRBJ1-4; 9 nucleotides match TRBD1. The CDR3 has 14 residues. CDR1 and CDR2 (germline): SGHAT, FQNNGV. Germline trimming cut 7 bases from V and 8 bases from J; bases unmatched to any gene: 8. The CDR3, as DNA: TGTGCCAGCACCCTCGGACAGGGGAGGGAAAAACTGTTTTTT. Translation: CASTLGQGREKLFF.

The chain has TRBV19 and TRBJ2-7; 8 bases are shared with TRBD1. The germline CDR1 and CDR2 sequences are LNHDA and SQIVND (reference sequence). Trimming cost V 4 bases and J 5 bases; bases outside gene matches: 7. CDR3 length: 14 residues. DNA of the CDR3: TGTGCCAGTAGTAGAGTACAGGGGGGCGACGAGCAGTACTTC. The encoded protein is CASSRVQGGDEQYF.

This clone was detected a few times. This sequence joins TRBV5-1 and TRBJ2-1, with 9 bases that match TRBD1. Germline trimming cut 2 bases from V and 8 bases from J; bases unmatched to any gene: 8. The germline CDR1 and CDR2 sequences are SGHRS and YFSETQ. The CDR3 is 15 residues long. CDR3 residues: CASSFRQGGVDEQFF. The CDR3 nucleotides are TGCGCCAGCAGCTTCAGACAGGGGGGAGTGGATGAGCAGTTCTTC.

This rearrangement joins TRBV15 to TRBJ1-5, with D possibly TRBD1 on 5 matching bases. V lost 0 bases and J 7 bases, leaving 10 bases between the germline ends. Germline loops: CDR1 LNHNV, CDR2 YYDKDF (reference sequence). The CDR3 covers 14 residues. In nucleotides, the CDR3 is TGTGCCACCAGCAGAGAGGACAAGTGGCAGCCCCAGCATTTT. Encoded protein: CATSREDKWQPQHF.

CDR3 loop: CASSLDPTGNGNTIYF. The CDR3 DNA reads as TGTGCCAGCAGCTTAGACCCGACGGGGAACGGAAACACCATATATTTT. This chain joins TRBV7-2 and TRBJ1-3; D ambiguous. Germline V lookup: CDR1 SGHTA, CDR2 FQGNSA. V was shortened by 1 base and J by 4 bases, with 14 bases between the two germline ends. The CDR3 is 16 residues long. Together with reference TRBV7-2 and TRBJ1-3, the CDR3 gives the full variable domain: GAGVSQSPSNKVTEKGKDVELRCDPISGHTALYWYRQSLGQGLEFLIYFQGNSAPDKSGLPSDRFSAERTGGSVSTLTIQRTQQEDSAVYLCASSLDPTGNGNTIYFGEGSWLTVV.

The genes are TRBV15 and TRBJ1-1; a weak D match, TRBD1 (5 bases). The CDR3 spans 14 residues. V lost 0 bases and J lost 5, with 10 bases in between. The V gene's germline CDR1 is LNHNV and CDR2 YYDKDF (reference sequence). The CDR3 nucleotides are TGTGCCACCAGCAGAGAAGCAGGGAAGACTGAAGCTTTCTTT. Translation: CATSREAGKTEAFF.

The CDR3 coding sequence is TGTGCCAGCAGCTTGGAGGGAGGCGTCCTGACTTTC. This gives the protein CASSLEGGVLTF. The chain carries TRBV5-4 and TRBJ2-6; D perhaps matches TRBD2 (6 bases). Germline V gene sequence: CDR1 SGHNT, CDR2 YYREEE (reference sequence). Trimming removed 0 bases from V and 12 bases from J, with 7 bases in between. The CDR3 covers 12 residues. Filled out from reference TRBV5-4 and TRBJ2-6, the complete variable domain reads ETGVTQSPTHLIKTRGQQVTLRCSSQSGHNTVSWYQQALGQGPQFIFQYYREEENGRGNFPPRFSGLQFPNYSSELNVNALELDDSALYLCASSLEGGVLTFGAGSRLTVL.

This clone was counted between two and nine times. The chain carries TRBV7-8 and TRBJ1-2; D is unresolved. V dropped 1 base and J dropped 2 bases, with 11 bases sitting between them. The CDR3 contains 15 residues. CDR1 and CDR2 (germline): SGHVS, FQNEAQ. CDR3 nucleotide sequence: TGTGCCAGCAGCTTAGGTTCGTCCGTAAACTATGGCTACACCTTC. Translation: CASSLGSSVNYGYTF.

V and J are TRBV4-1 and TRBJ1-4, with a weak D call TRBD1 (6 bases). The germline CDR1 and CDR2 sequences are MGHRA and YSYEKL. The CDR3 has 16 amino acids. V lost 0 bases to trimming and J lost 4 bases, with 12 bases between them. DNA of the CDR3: TGCGCCAGCAGCCAAGAGGGACACGGAGGTAATGAAAAACTGTTTTTT. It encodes CASSQEGHGGNEKLFF.

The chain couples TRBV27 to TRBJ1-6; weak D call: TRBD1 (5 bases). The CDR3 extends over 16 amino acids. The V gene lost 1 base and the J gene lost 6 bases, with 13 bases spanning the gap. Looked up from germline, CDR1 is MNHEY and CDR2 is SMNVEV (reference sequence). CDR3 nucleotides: TGTGCCAGCAGTTTATTCGCAGGGTCTATTAATTCACCCCTCCACTTT. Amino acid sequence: CASSLFAGSINSPLHF.

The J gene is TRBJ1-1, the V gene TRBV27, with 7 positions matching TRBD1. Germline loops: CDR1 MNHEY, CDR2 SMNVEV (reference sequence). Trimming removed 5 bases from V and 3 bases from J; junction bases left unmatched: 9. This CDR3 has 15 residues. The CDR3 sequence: CASSGGTGVHTEAFF. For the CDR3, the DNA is TGTGCCAGCAGTGGGGGAACAGGGGTCCACACTGAAGCTTTCTTT.

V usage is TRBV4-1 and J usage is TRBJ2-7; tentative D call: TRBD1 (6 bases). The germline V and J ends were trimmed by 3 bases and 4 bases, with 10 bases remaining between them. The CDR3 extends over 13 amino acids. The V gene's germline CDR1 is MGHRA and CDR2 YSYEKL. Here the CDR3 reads CASSQETGYEQYF. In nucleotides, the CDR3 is TGCGCCAGCAGCCAGGAAACAGGGTACGAGCAGTACTTC.

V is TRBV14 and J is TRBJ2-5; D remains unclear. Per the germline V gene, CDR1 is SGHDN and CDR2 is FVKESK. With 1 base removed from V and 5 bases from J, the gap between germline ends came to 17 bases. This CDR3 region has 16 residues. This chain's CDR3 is CASSQGLESQWETQYF. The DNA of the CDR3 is TGTGCCAGCAGCCAAGGGCTAGAGAGTCAATGGGAGACCCAGTACTTC.